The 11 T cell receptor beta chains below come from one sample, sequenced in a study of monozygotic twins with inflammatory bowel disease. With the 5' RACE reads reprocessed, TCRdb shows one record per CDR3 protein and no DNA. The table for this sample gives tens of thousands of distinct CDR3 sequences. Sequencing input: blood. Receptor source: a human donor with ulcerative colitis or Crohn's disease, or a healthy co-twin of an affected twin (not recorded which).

CDR3 sequence: CASSLGRRPSTDTQYF. The genes are TRBV13 and TRBJ2-3. The CDR3 runs to 16 residues. CDR1 and CDR2 (germline): PRHDT, FYEKMQ (reference sequence).

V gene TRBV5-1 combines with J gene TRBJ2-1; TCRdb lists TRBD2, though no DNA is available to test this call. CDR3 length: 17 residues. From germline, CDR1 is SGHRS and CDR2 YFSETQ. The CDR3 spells CASSLGGSGESYNEQFF.

The CDR3 loop is CASSVEFNEQFF. The rearrangement joins TRBV9 to TRBJ2-1. CDR3 size: 12 residues. CDR1 and CDR2 (germline): SGDLS, YYNGEE.

The CDR3: CASIGQDTDTQYF. The chain has TRBV12-3 or TRBV12-4 and TRBJ2-3; TCRdb picks TRBD1, but there is no DNA to check that call. The CDR3 has 13 amino acids.

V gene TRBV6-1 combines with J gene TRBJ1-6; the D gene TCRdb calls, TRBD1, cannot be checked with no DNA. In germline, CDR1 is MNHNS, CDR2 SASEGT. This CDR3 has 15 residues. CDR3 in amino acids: CASLGQLDVNSPLHF.

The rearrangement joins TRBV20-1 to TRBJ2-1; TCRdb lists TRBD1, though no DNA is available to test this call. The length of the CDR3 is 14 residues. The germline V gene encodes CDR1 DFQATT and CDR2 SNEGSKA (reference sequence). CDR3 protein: CSARTPREYNEQFF.

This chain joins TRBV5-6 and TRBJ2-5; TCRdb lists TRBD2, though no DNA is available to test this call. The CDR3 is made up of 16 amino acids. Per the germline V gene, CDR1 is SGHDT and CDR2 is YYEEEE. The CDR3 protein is CASSPPESWRKETQYF.

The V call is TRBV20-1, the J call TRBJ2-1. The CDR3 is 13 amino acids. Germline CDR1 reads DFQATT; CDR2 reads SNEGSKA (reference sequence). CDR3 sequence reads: CSASLDNYNEQFF.

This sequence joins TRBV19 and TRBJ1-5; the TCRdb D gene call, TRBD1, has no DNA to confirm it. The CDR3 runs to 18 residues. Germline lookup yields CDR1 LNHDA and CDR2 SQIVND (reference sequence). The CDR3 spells CASSIDHFGGGSGQPQHF. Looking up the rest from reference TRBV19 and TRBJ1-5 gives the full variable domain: DGGITQSPKYLFRKEGQNVTLSCEQNLNHDAMYWYRQDPGQGLRLIYYSQIVNDFQKGDIAEGYSVSREKKESFPLTVTSAQKNPTAFYLCASSIDHFGGGSGQPQHFGDGTRLSIL.

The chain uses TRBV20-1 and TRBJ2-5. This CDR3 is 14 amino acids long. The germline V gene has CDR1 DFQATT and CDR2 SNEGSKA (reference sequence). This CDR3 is CSARHLLSQETQYF.

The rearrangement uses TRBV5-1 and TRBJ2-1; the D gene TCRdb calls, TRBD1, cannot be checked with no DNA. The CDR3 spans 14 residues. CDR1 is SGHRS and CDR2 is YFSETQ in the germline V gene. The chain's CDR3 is CASSSTGTYNEQFF.